This is a list of T cell receptor beta chains from one sample in a study of CD8 T cells in ankylosing spondylitis. TCRdb independently ran MiXCR on the 5' RACE reads; one entry per CDR3 protein. Of 330,000 or so distinct CDR3 sequences in the sample, under 8.5% were seen once. Sequencing was done on a sample of blood, either unsorted or a sorted T cell fraction (not recorded which). The receptors were gathered from a male donor with ankylosing spondylitis. The CDR3 runs from the conserved cysteine through the conserved F or W. Fields, in order: CDR3 protein, CDR3 DNA, clone size, V gene, J gene, D gene, CDR3 length. D genes are given only for firm matches. The size field is filled for only some rows; it gives once, few, many or a size class.

cdr3_aa: CASSLGGASGNTIYF
cdr3_nt: TGTGCCAGCAGCTTAGGAGGGGCCTCTGGAAACACCATATATTTT
clone_size: many
v_call: TRBV11-3
j_call: TRBJ1-3
d_call: -
cdr3_length: 15

cdr3_aa: CASSGGGRGEPYEQYF
cdr3_nt: TGTGCCAGCAGCGGCGGGGGCCGCGGGGAGCCGTACGAGCAGTACTTC
clone_size: few
v_call: TRBV2
j_call: TRBJ2-7
d_call: -
cdr3_length: 16

cdr3_aa: CASSTRTGIDTQYF
cdr3_nt: TGTGCCAGCAGCACCCGGACAGGGATAGATACGCAGTATTTT
clone_size: -
v_call: TRBV11-3
j_call: TRBJ2-3
d_call: TRBD1
cdr3_length: 14

cdr3_aa: CASSQDRTGPEAFF
cdr3_nt: TGTGCCAGCAGCCAAGATAGGACAGGGCCTGAAGCTTTCTTT
clone_size: many
v_call: TRBV3-1
j_call: TRBJ1-1
d_call: TRBD1
cdr3_length: 14

cdr3_aa: CASSLAQVDQPQHF
cdr3_nt: TGTGCCAGCAGCTTAGCCCAAGTCGATCAGCCCCAGCATTTT
clone_size: -
v_call: TRBV7-9
j_call: TRBJ1-5
d_call: -
cdr3_length: 14

cdr3_aa: CASSALGDTQYF
cdr3_nt: TGTGCCAGTAGTGCTTTGGGGGATACGCAGTATTTT
clone_size: many
v_call: TRBV19
j_call: TRBJ2-3
d_call: -
cdr3_length: 12

cdr3_aa: CASSLLGGNTGELFF
cdr3_nt: TGTGCCAGCAGTTTGCTAGGCGGGAACACCGGGGAGCTGTTTTTT
clone_size: many
v_call: TRBV12-3/TRBV12-4
j_call: TRBJ2-2
d_call: -
cdr3_length: 15

cdr3_aa: CASSPEGAGTNTGELFF
cdr3_nt: TGCGCCAGCAGCCCGGAGGGTGCGGGGACGAACACCGGGGAGCTGTTTTTT
clone_size: few
v_call: TRBV5-1
j_call: TRBJ2-2
d_call: -
cdr3_length: 17

cdr3_aa: CAWNGASGTEPNTGELFF
cdr3_nt: TGTGCCTGGAATGGGGCTAGCGGGACCGAACCGAACACCGGGGAGCTGTTTTTT
clone_size: -
v_call: TRBV30
j_call: TRBJ2-2
d_call: TRBD2
cdr3_length: 18

cdr3_aa: CASSTTRSYEQYF
cdr3_nt: TGTGCCAGTAGCACAACACGGTCCTACGAGCAGTACTTC
clone_size: -
v_call: TRBV19
j_call: TRBJ2-7
d_call: -
cdr3_length: 13

cdr3_aa: CASRLGTGGPVSPLHF
cdr3_nt: TGTGCCAGCAGACTCGGGACAGGGGGTCCAGTATCACCCCTCCACTTT
clone_size: many
v_call: TRBV6-5
j_call: TRBJ1-6
d_call: TRBD1
cdr3_length: 16

cdr3_aa: CAISEVDKEPTQYF
cdr3_nt: TGTGCCATCAGTGAGGTGGACAAGGAGCCTACCCAGTACTTC
clone_size: -
v_call: TRBV10-3
j_call: TRBJ2-5
d_call: -
cdr3_length: 14

cdr3_aa: CASSTTGPGELFF
cdr3_nt: TGTGCCAGCAGCACCACAGGTCCCGGGGAGCTGTTTTTT
clone_size: -
v_call: TRBV11-3
j_call: TRBJ2-2
d_call: -
cdr3_length: 13

cdr3_aa: CASSLEGGLNYGYTF
cdr3_nt: TGTGCCAGCAGCTTAGAAGGGGGACTTAACTATGGCTACACCTTC
clone_size: few
v_call: TRBV7-9
j_call: TRBJ1-2
d_call: -
cdr3_length: 15

cdr3_aa: CASSFPALNEQFF
cdr3_nt: TGCGCCAGCAGCTTTCCAGCGCTTAATGAGCAGTTCTTC
clone_size: -
v_call: TRBV5-1
j_call: TRBJ2-1
d_call: -
cdr3_length: 13

cdr3_aa: CASSQRGLTGAPQSSYNEQFF
cdr3_nt: TGTGCCAGCAGCCAAAGGGGTCTGACAGGGGCGCCTCAAAGCTCCTACAATGAGCAGTTCTTC
clone_size: -
v_call: TRBV4-2
j_call: TRBJ2-1
d_call: TRBD1
cdr3_length: 21

cdr3_aa: CASSFLVETQYF
cdr3_nt: TGTGCCAGCAGTTTCCTCGTCGAGACCCAGTACTTC
clone_size: few
v_call: TRBV6-2/TRBV6-3
j_call: TRBJ2-5
d_call: -
cdr3_length: 12

cdr3_aa: CSVGAGVGNTIYF
cdr3_nt: TGCAGCGTTGGGGCAGGGGTAGGGAACACCATATATTTT
clone_size: -
v_call: TRBV29-1
j_call: TRBJ1-3
d_call: -
cdr3_length: 13

cdr3_aa: CASSTRQGVLPWGEQYF
cdr3_nt: TGTGCCAGCAGTACCAGACAGGGGGTCCTTCCATGGGGCGAGCAGTACTTC
clone_size: -
v_call: TRBV6-1
j_call: TRBJ2-7
d_call: TRBD1
cdr3_length: 17

cdr3_aa: CASSQSPGQTYGYTF
cdr3_nt: TGCGCCAGCAGCCAGTCTCCGGGACAGACCTATGGCTACACCTTC
clone_size: -
v_call: TRBV4-1
j_call: TRBJ1-2
d_call: TRBD1
cdr3_length: 15

cdr3_aa: CSVEESGARGEQYF
cdr3_nt: TGCAGCGTTGAAGAGTCAGGGGCCCGGGGCGAGCAGTACTTC
clone_size: -
v_call: TRBV29-1
j_call: TRBJ2-7
d_call: -
cdr3_length: 14

cdr3_aa: CASSLTLAQNTGELFF
cdr3_nt: TGTGCCAGCAGCTTAACGCTAGCGCAGAACACCGGGGAGCTGTTTTTT
clone_size: -
v_call: TRBV7-3
j_call: TRBJ2-2
d_call: -
cdr3_length: 16

cdr3_aa: CASSPGQVNQPQHF
cdr3_nt: TGTGCCAGCAGTCCGGGACAAGTTAATCAGCCCCAGCATTTT
clone_size: -
v_call: TRBV27
j_call: TRBJ1-5
d_call: -
cdr3_length: 14

cdr3_aa: CASTLHSGNEQYF
cdr3_nt: TGTGCCAGCACGTTACATTCCGGTAACGAGCAGTACTTC
clone_size: many
v_call: TRBV12-3/TRBV12-4
j_call: TRBJ2-7
d_call: -
cdr3_length: 13

cdr3_aa: CASRSGSSYNEQFF
cdr3_nt: TGTGCCAGCAGGAGCGGTAGCTCCTACAATGAGCAGTTCTTC
clone_size: many
v_call: TRBV27
j_call: TRBJ2-1
d_call: -
cdr3_length: 14

cdr3_aa: CASSQSGSRTGVTNEQFF
cdr3_nt: TGTGCCAGCAGCCAAAGCGGGTCCAGGACAGGGGTGACGAATGAGCAGTTCTTC
clone_size: many
v_call: TRBV3-1
j_call: TRBJ2-1
d_call: TRBD1
cdr3_length: 18

cdr3_aa: CASSVNTGELFF
cdr3_nt: TGCGCCAGCAGCGTAAACACCGGGGAGCTGTTTTTT
clone_size: many
v_call: TRBV9
j_call: TRBJ2-2
d_call: -
cdr3_length: 12

cdr3_aa: CASSRSQGGEGNTIYF
cdr3_nt: TGTGCCAGCAGCAGATCACAGGGCGGGGAGGGAAACACCATATATTTT
clone_size: -
v_call: TRBV12-3/TRBV12-4
j_call: TRBJ1-3
d_call: -
cdr3_length: 16

cdr3_aa: CASSPQPQETQYF
cdr3_nt: TGTGCCAGCAGCCCCCAACCACAAGAGACCCAGTACTTC
clone_size: -
v_call: TRBV9
j_call: TRBJ2-5
d_call: -
cdr3_length: 13

cdr3_aa: CASSLLGGELFF
cdr3_nt: TGTGCCAGCAGCTTGCTCGGCGGGGAGCTGTTTTTT
clone_size: few
v_call: TRBV5-4
j_call: TRBJ2-2
d_call: -
cdr3_length: 12

cdr3_aa: CASSRAGLAASQETQYF
cdr3_nt: TGCGCCAGCAGCCGAGCGGGACTAGCGGCCTCCCAAGAGACCCAGTACTTC
clone_size: few
v_call: TRBV4-1
j_call: TRBJ2-5
d_call: TRBD2
cdr3_length: 17